A selection of T cell receptor beta chains follows, all from one sample in a study of shared clonotypes between healthy human individuals. Assay: immunoSEQ multiplex PCR; the TCRdb copy retains only in-frame clones and omits some. The data contain some 660,000 clones, more than 70% of them singletons. The sequenced sample consisted of memory CD4+ T cells sorted from blood. The receptors were sampled from a woman aged 25 to 45 in good health. CDR3s include the opening cysteine and the closing phenylalanine or tryptophan. A D gene is named only where the DNA matches it firmly. Rows give clone size only sometimes, using once, few, many, or a class for an expanded clone.

J: TRBJ1-5
D: NA
size: many
V: TRBV19
DNA: TGTGCCAGTAGTACCGGGGCTTATAGCAATCAGCCCCAGCATTTT
CDR3: CASSTGAYSNQPQHF

J: TRBJ2-1
D: NA
size: NA
V: TRBV4-2
DNA: TGTGCCAGCAGCCAAGGGCCCGGGGCCGACAATGAGCAGTTCTTC
CDR3: CASSQGPGADNEQFF

J: TRBJ2-7
D: TRBD1
size: NA
V: TRBV27
DNA: TGTGCCAGCAGTTTAGCACAGGGGACCTACGAGCAGTACTTC
CDR3: CASSLAQGTYEQYF

J: TRBJ1-4
D: TRBD1
size: once
V: TRBV18
DNA: TGTGCCAGCTCAGAACGGACAGGGCTCGGTGAAAAACTGTTTTTT
CDR3: CASSERTGLGEKLFF

J: TRBJ1-1
D: TRBD1
size: NA
V: TRBV10-3
DNA: TGTGCCATCAGTGGGACAGGGAACACTGAAGCTTTCTTT
CDR3: CAISGTGNTEAFF

J: TRBJ2-5
D: NA
size: NA
V: TRBV28
DNA: TGTGCCAGCAGCATCCAAGAGACCCAGTACTTC
CDR3: CASSIQETQYF

J: TRBJ2-1
D: TRBD2
size: NA
V: TRBV5-1
DNA: TGCGCCAGCATCGCGTTAGCGGGAGGGGGATACAATGAGCAGTTCTTC
CDR3: CASIALAGGGYNEQFF

J: TRBJ1-4
D: NA
size: few
V: TRBV7-9
DNA: TGTGCCAGCAGCTTAGTACAGAATGAAAAACTGTTTTTT
CDR3: CASSLVQNEKLFF

J: TRBJ2-5
D: NA
size: NA
V: TRBV7-2
DNA: TGTGCCAGCAGCTCAAGTGAGACCCAGTACTTC
CDR3: CASSSSETQYF

J: TRBJ2-3
D: NA
size: NA
V: TRBV9
DNA: TGTGCCAGCAGCGTAGGAGTCCTCCAGGAAGCAGATACGCAGTATTTT
CDR3: CASSVGVLQEADTQYF

J: TRBJ2-3
D: NA
size: once
V: TRBV28
DNA: TGTGCCAGCAGCTCGAAGATAGCGCAGTATTTT
CDR3: CASSSKIAQYF

J: TRBJ2-1
D: TRBD2
size: NA
V: TRBV30
DNA: TGTGCCTGGAGCACCGGGAGGGGGCAGTTCTTC
CDR3: CAWSTGRGQFF

J: TRBJ2-7
D: NA
size: NA
V: TRBV4-2
DNA: TGTGCCAGCAGCCAAGGTTCCAGCTCCTCCTACGAGCAGTACTTC
CDR3: CASSQGSSSSYEQYF

J: TRBJ1-4
D: TRBD1
size: NA
V: TRBV5-6
DNA: TGTGCCAGCAGCTCCGCCGGGACAGGGGACGAAAAACTGTTTTTT
CDR3: CASSSAGTGDEKLFF

J: TRBJ2-3
D: TRBD2
size: NA
V: TRBV5-4
DNA: TGTGCCAGCAGCTTGGGGACTAGCGGGAGGTCTGATACGCAGTATTTT
CDR3: CASSLGTSGRSDTQYF

J: TRBJ1-1
D: NA
size: NA
V: TRBV14
DNA: TGTGCCAGCAGCCAAACGACGAGGAGCACTGAAGCTTTCTTT
CDR3: CASSQTTRSTEAFF

J: TRBJ2-2
D: TRBD2
size: NA
V: TRBV5-1
DNA: TGCGCCAGCAAAACGGGACTAGCGGGAGGGCCCACCGGGGAGCTGTTTTTT
CDR3: CASKTGLAGGPTGELFF

J: TRBJ1-5
D: NA
size: NA
V: TRBV30
DNA: TGTGCCTGGAGTGAGGGGACACCCGTAGATCAGCCCCAGCATTTT
CDR3: CAWSEGTPVDQPQHF

J: TRBJ2-1
D: NA
size: NA
V: TRBV10-3
DNA: TGTGCCATAGGAGATGTCTACAATGAGCAGTTCTTC
CDR3: CAIGDVYNEQFF

J: TRBJ2-5
D: NA
size: NA
V: TRBV29-1
DNA: TGCAGCGTTGAAAGCTTGGGAGAGACCCAGTACTTC
CDR3: CSVESLGETQYF

J: TRBJ2-1
D: NA
size: few
V: TRBV29-1
DNA: TGCAGCGTTGAAGATCTTGGGAACCCTGGCTCCTACAATGAGCAGTTCTTC
CDR3: CSVEDLGNPGSYNEQFF

J: TRBJ1-1
D: TRBD1
size: few
V: TRBV7-9
DNA: TGTGCCAGCAGCTTTCCTGACAGGGACACTGAAGCTTTCTTT
CDR3: CASSFPDRDTEAFF

J: TRBJ1-1
D: TRBD1
size: NA
V: TRBV6-1
DNA: TGTGCCAGTAACAGGGGAGGGACTGAAGCTTTCTTT
CDR3: CASNRGGTEAFF

J: TRBJ2-1
D: TRBD2
size: NA
V: TRBV27
DNA: TGTGCCAGCAGTTTAATTCTTAGTAGCGGGATCTACAATGAGCAGTTCTTC
CDR3: CASSLILSSGIYNEQFF

J: TRBJ1-6
D: NA
size: NA
V: TRBV7-6
DNA: TGTGCCAGCAGCTTACAGGACGGAGGCGGTTCACCCCTCCACTTT
CDR3: CASSLQDGGGSPLHF

J: TRBJ1-5
D: NA
size: NA
V: TRBV28
DNA: TGTGCCAGCAGTACAGGGATTCGCAATCAGCCCCAGCATTTT
CDR3: CASSTGIRNQPQHF

J: TRBJ2-1
D: TRBD2
size: NA
V: TRBV28
DNA: TGTGCCAGCTCGGGGTTGGTAGCGGGAGTATACAATGAGCAGTTCTTC
CDR3: CASSGLVAGVYNEQFF

J: TRBJ2-3
D: TRBD2
size: few
V: TRBV28
DNA: TGTGCCAGCAGTTTAAGCGGGAGAGGGCGCACAGATACGCAGTATTTT
CDR3: CASSLSGRGRTDTQYF

J: TRBJ1-2
D: TRBD1
size: once
V: TRBV19
DNA: TGTGCCAGTAGCACAACAGGGGAGGGCTACACCTTC
CDR3: CASSTTGEGYTF

J: TRBJ2-3
D: NA
size: NA
V: TRBV10-3
DNA: TGTGCCATCAGTGAGTATAAGGGCTCCACAGATACGCAGTATTTT
CDR3: CAISEYKGSTDTQYF

J: TRBJ1-2
D: NA
size: NA
V: TRBV28
DNA: TGTGCCAGCAGCTTGCAGAACTATGGCTACACCTTC
CDR3: CASSLQNYGYTF

J: TRBJ1-4
D: NA
size: NA
V: TRBV19
DNA: TGTGCCAGTAGGTGGGCCGGCGGGAATGAAAAACTGTTTTTT
CDR3: CASRWAGGNEKLFF

J: TRBJ2-7
D: TRBD2
size: once
V: TRBV7-9
DNA: TGTGCCAGCACACAAGCGGGAGGGTCCTACGAGCAGTACTTC
CDR3: CASTQAGGSYEQYF

J: TRBJ2-3
D: NA
size: NA
V: TRBV29-1
DNA: TGCAGCGTTGACGGGCAGGGCACAGATACGCAGTATTTT
CDR3: CSVDGQGTDTQYF

J: TRBJ2-5
D: NA
size: NA
V: TRBV7-9
DNA: TGTGCCAGCAGCTTAGGGTCAGCAAAGGAAGAGACCCAGTACTTC
CDR3: CASSLGSAKEETQYF

J: TRBJ1-3
D: TRBD1
size: NA
V: TRBV29-1
DNA: TGCAGCGGTAGGACAGGGGGCGGAAACACCATATATTTT
CDR3: CSGRTGGGNTIYF

J: TRBJ2-3
D: TRBD2
size: many
V: TRBV15
DNA: TGTGCCACCAGCGATAGTAGCGGGAGTCCGACAGATACGCAGTATTTT
CDR3: CATSDSSGSPTDTQYF

J: TRBJ1-5
D: TRBD1
size: NA
V: TRBV28
DNA: TGTGCCAGCAACAGGGGGCCAGAATATCAGCCCCAGCATTTT
CDR3: CASNRGPEYQPQHF

J: TRBJ2-7
D: NA
size: many
V: TRBV29-1
DNA: TGCAGCGTCCAGCCGGGACAAAGGAACGAGCAGTACTTC
CDR3: CSVQPGQRNEQYF

J: TRBJ1-5
D: TRBD1
size: NA
V: TRBV4-2
DNA: TGTGCCAGCAGCCGCGAAATGACAGGGGTTAGCAATCAGCCCCAGCATTTT
CDR3: CASSREMTGVSNQPQHF

J: TRBJ2-7
D: TRBD1
size: NA
V: TRBV6-6
DNA: TGTGCCAGCAGTTACGGACAGGGGAGGGCCTACGAGCAGTACTTC
CDR3: CASSYGQGRAYEQYF

J: TRBJ1-1
D: NA
size: NA
V: TRBV7-8
DNA: TGTGCCAGCAGCTCGTGGGCCGCTGCTGGGAACACTGAAGCTTTCTTT
CDR3: CASSSWAAAGNTEAFF

J: TRBJ1-2
D: NA
size: NA
V: TRBV19
DNA: TGTGCCAGTAGTATACAGGGTTGGAATGGCTACACCTTC
CDR3: CASSIQGWNGYTF

J: TRBJ2-7
D: NA
size: NA
V: TRBV5-1
DNA: TGCGCCAGCAGCTTGGATCCAGGGGAAACCTACGAGCAGTACTTC
CDR3: CASSLDPGETYEQYF

J: TRBJ1-2
D: NA
size: NA
V: TRBV19
DNA: TGTGCCAGTGGGGCAGGAGATGGCTACACCTTC
CDR3: CASGAGDGYTF

J: TRBJ2-7
D: TRBD2
size: NA
V: TRBV6-5
DNA: TGTGCCAGCAGCCAAGGGACTAGCGGGAGATACGAGCAGTACTTC
CDR3: CASSQGTSGRYEQYF

J: TRBJ2-3
D: TRBD1
size: NA
V: TRBV5-1
DNA: TGCGCCAGCAGCATTTCGGGACAGGGGTCTTTTGATACGCAGTATTTT
CDR3: CASSISGQGSFDTQYF

J: TRBJ2-5
D: TRBD1
size: NA
V: TRBV5-1
DNA: TGCGCCAGCAGCTTGAGAGGACAGGGGGCGGCTAAGACCCAGTACTTC
CDR3: CASSLRGQGAAKTQYF

J: TRBJ2-7
D: NA
size: NA
V: TRBV28
DNA: TGTGCCAGCAGTTTAACTAGTCAAATATCCTACGAGCAGTACTTC
CDR3: CASSLTSQISYEQYF

J: TRBJ2-6
D: NA
size: NA
V: TRBV11-3
DNA: TGTGCCAGCAGCTTTTCCTGGGGCCCCGGGGCCAACGTCCTGACTTTC
CDR3: CASSFSWGPGANVLTF

J: TRBJ1-1
D: NA
size: few
V: TRBV7-6
DNA: TGTGCCAGCAGCTTACTATGGGGGCGAGATGCGAACACTGAAGCTTTCTTT
CDR3: CASSLLWGRDANTEAFF

J: TRBJ2-7
D: NA
size: NA
V: TRBV7-8
DNA: TGTGCCAGCAGCTTACAGGCAGACTACGAGCAGTACTTC
CDR3: CASSLQADYEQYF

J: TRBJ2-7
D: TRBD2
size: NA
V: TRBV6-4
DNA: TGTGCCAGCAGTGACCGGAGGGCTAGCGGGAGCTACGAGCAGTACTTC
CDR3: CASSDRRASGSYEQYF

J: TRBJ2-5
D: NA
size: NA
V: TRBV15
DNA: TGTGCCACCAGCAGAATCCAAATGGGAGAGACCCAGTACTTC
CDR3: CATSRIQMGETQYF

J: TRBJ1-5
D: NA
size: few
V: TRBV6-4
DNA: TGTGCCAGCAGCGATACGACAGTGGGTGGCCAGCCCCAGCATTTT
CDR3: CASSDTTVGGQPQHF

J: TRBJ2-7
D: TRBD1
size: NA
V: TRBV7-8
DNA: TGTGCCAGCAGCCATCGCCGGGACAGGGATAACGAGCAGTACTTC
CDR3: CASSHRRDRDNEQYF